One and the same sample provided the 30 T cell receptor beta chains below, sequenced in a study of Graves' ophthalmopathy and Graves' hyperthyroidism. Transcripts of RNA were the source for amplifying TCR beta CDR3 regions. HTBI primers were employed in first-round RT-PCR, then a second-round multiplex PCR followed. Each CDR3 protein is one row after TCRdb ran MiXCR on the multiplex PCR reads. The data contain about 170,000 distinct CDR3 sequences, roughly 37% of them singletons. Sequencing input: peripheral blood. The source of these receptors is a middle-aged woman with Graves' ophthalmopathy.

The rearrangement uses TRBV6-2 or TRBV6-3 and TRBJ1-5; no definite D call. Trimming took off 7 bases at V and 3 bases at J, with 19 bases between the two ends. The V gene's germline CDR1 is MNHEY and CDR2 SVGEGT. This CDR3 contains 16 residues. The CDR3: CASTGPGGTINQPQHF. For the CDR3, the DNA is TGTGCCAGCACCGGCCCGGGCGGAACCATCAATCAGCCCCAGCATTTT.

This clonotype was counted ten times or more. This sequence joins TRBV12-3 or TRBV12-4 and TRBJ1-1; 7 bases line up with TRBD1. This CDR3 spans 14 amino acids. V gave up 6 bases and J gave up 3 bases; unmatched junction bases: 7. The DNA of the CDR3 is TGTGCCAGCAGACGACGCAGGGGGGACACTGAAGCTTTCTTT. Translation: CASRRRRGDTEAFF.

The rearrangement links TRBV6-5 to TRBJ1-3, with TRBD1 as a possible D gene (6 bases). CDR1 and CDR2 from the germline V gene are MNHEY and SVGAGI. V was pared by 0 bases and J by 0 bases, with 6 bases between. This CDR3 comprises 15 residues. DNA of the CDR3: TGTGCCAGCAGTTACTCGACAGGCTCTGGAAACACCATATATTTT. It encodes CASSYSTGSGNTIYF.

This clonotype was found many times. Given a much more abundant clone one base away, this may be a read error. The chain is built from TRBV6-2 or TRBV6-3 and TRBJ2-2; either TRBD1 or TRBD2 may fit D (6 bases each). The CDR3 sequence is 15 residues long. CDR1 MNHEY and CDR2 SVGEGT come from the germline V gene. The CDR3, as DNA: TGTGCCAGCAGTTACTCCGGACAGACCACCGGGGGGCTGTTTTTT. As protein: CASSYSGQTTGGLFF.

This clonotype has at least ten counts. V and J are TRBV5-1 and TRBJ1-2; no clear D. Germline-derived CDR1 and CDR2 are SGHRS and YFSETQ. The length of the CDR3 is 14 residues. V was shortened by 2 bases and J by 2 bases, with 10 bases between the two germline ends. The CDR3 sequence: CASSLSERNYGYTF. CDR3 sequence (DNA): TGCGCCAGCAGCTTATCGGAAAGAAACTATGGCTACACCTTC.

This clonotype came up many times. V usage is TRBV3-1 and J usage is TRBJ2-7; no reliable D call. This CDR3 is built from 13 residues. Trimming pared 5 bases from V and 6 bases from J, leaving 14 bases between. Germline loops: CDR1 LGHDT, CDR2 YNNKEL (reference sequence). The CDR3 sequence is CASSEFRGPEQYF. The DNA for the CDR3 is TGTGCCAGCAGCGAGTTTCGAGGCCCCGAGCAGTACTTC.

The chain links TRBV7-3 to TRBJ1-1; D is possibly TRBD1 (6 bases). CDR1 and CDR2 from the germline V gene are SGHTA and FQGTGA. The CDR3 has 14 amino acids. The ends were cut back, 1 base at V and 5 bases at J, with 11 bases in the middle. The CDR3 region has the DNA TGTGCCAGCAGCTTAAGCCCAGGGGTTACTGAAGCTTTCTTT. Its translation: CASSLSPGVTEAFF.

This clonotype was found a few times. The genes are TRBV6-2 or TRBV6-3 and TRBJ2-2; 8 positions agree with TRBD2. Germline V gene sequence: CDR1 MNHEY, CDR2 SVGEGT. The CDR3 covers 14 residues. V shed 10 bases, J shed 2 bases, and the junction held 6 bases outside the gene matches. CDR3 protein: CATGRGGNTGELFF. For the CDR3, the DNA is TGTGCCACCGGGAGGGGGGGAAACACCGGGGAGCTGTTTTTT.

This clonotype was recorded many times. The rearrangement joins TRBV10-3 to TRBJ1-2, with 7 bases that match TRBD1. The germline gives CDR1 ENHRY, CDR2 SYGVKD. The J segment lost 4 bases and the V segment lost 5 bases, leaving 7 bases of the junction unmatched. CDR3 length: 14 residues. In DNA, the CDR3 is TGTGCCATCAGTTCACCGGGACAGAGCTATGGCTACACCTTC. It specifies CAISSPGQSYGYTF.

This clonotype was recorded at least ten times. The CDR3 region has the DNA TGTGCCAGCAGCCAAGATTCAAGTCCTAGCGGGGGCGGGGGACCCTCCTACGAGCAGTACTTC. As protein: CASSQDSSPSGGGGPSYEQYF. This sequence joins TRBV4-2 and TRBJ2-7, with 10 bases identical to TRBD2. After removal of 0 bases from V and 0 bases from J, the junction contained 17 bases not matched to a gene. This CDR3 is 21 amino acids long. Germline V gene data show CDR1 as LGHNA and CDR2 as YNFKEQ.

In this sample, this clonotype turned up a few times. The V and J genes are TRBV28 and TRBJ1-6, with D hard to call. Germline V gives CDR1 MDHEN, CDR2 SYDVKM. The V gene lost 7 bases and the J gene lost 7 bases, with 14 bases spanning the gap. CDR3 length: 14 residues. DNA for the CDR3: TGTGCCAGCATGTCAGTCGCGGGGAATTCACCCCTCCACTTT. Encoded protein: CASMSVAGNSPLHF.

This chain uses TRBV20-1 with TRBJ2-7, with D unclear. The CDR3 sequence is 14 residues long. In germline, CDR1 is DFQATT, CDR2 SNEGSKA (reference sequence). V lost 3 bases, J lost 2 bases, and 14 bases lay in between. The CDR3 DNA follows: TGCAGTGCTAGTACGGCGGATGGGCCCTACGAGCAGTACTTC. Translated, it gives CSASTADGPYEQYF.

This clonotype was recorded many times. The chain links TRBV2 to TRBJ1-6, with D maybe TRBD1 (6 bases). This CDR3 has 16 amino acids. CDR1 and CDR2 from the germline V gene are SNHLY and FYNNEI. Trimming left V 7 bases short and J 8 bases short, with 21 bases between. CDR3 protein: CASILGAGVDDSPLHF. In DNA, the CDR3 is TGTGCCAGCATTTTAGGGGCAGGGGTAGATGATTCACCCCTCCACTTT.

This clonotype was seen at least ten times. V gene TRBV12-3 or TRBV12-4 combines with J gene TRBJ1-1; 9 positions match TRBD1. This CDR3 has 15 amino acids. The V and J ends lost 4 bases and 7 bases, in that order; junction bases with no gene match: 10. The CDR3 region has the DNA TGTGCCAGCAGTTCCAGGGACAGGGTTTATGATGAAGCTTTCTTT. Translated, it gives CASSSRDRVYDEAFF.

This clonotype was detected many times. The chain employs TRBV2 and TRBJ1-2; 9 nucleotides align to TRBD1. CDR1 SNHLY and CDR2 FYNNEI come from the germline V gene. The trim removed 7 bases at V and 7 bases at J, leaving 10 bases unmatched. The CDR3 is 14 amino acids. Written as DNA, the CDR3 is TGTGCCAGCAATAGACAGGGGGGTCGGGGTGGCTACACCTTC. It specifies CASNRQGGRGGYTF.

The CDR3 DNA follows: TGTGCCAGCAGCCCCGTGGGTTCGGTCTACGAGCAGTACTTC. Translation: CASSPVGSVYEQYF. J is TRBJ2-7 and V is TRBV6-1, with D unresolved. Per germline, CDR1 MNHNS and CDR2 SASEGT. Between the trimmed V and J ends, which lost 6 bases and 3 bases, there was a span of 15 bases. The CDR3 runs 14 residues.

This clonotype was seen a few times. The chain employs TRBV6-2 or TRBV6-3 and TRBJ2-5; TRBD1 might be the D (6 bases). The V end was cut by 5 bases, the J end by 2 bases, with 12 bases between. The germline V gene encodes CDR1 MNHEY and CDR2 SVGEGT. There are 14 residues in the CDR3. CDR3 loop: CASSQPGQQETQYF. The CDR3 DNA reads TGTGCCAGCAGTCAGCCGGGACAACAAGAGACCCAGTACTTC.

This clonotype showed up many times. The V gene is TRBV19, the J gene TRBJ2-2; possible D gene TRBD2, 5 bases. Trimming removed 3 bases from V and 2 bases from J, with 10 bases in between. The CDR3 extends over 15 amino acids. Per the germline V gene, CDR1 is LNHDA and CDR2 is SQIVND (reference sequence). In DNA, the CDR3 is TGTGCCAGTAGTATGCGGACTCCTAACACCGGGGAGCTGTTTTTT. Protein product: CASSMRTPNTGELFF.

This clonotype was detected many times. The chain employs TRBV11-2 and TRBJ2-4; no clear D gene. V was pared by 1 base and J by 9 bases, with 4 bases between. The CDR3 extends over 11 amino acids. The V gene's germline CDR1 is SGHAT and CDR2 FQNNGV. CDR3: CASSLGGIQYF. The DNA of the CDR3 is TGTGCCAGCAGCTTAGGGGGCATTCAGTACTTC.

This clonotype was seen a few times. The V call is TRBV18, the J call TRBJ2-6; the match to TRBD1 covers 7 bases. Germline CDR1 reads KGHSH; CDR2 reads LQKENI. The V and J ends lost 6 bases and 0 bases, in that order; junction bases with no gene match: 8. The CDR3 spans 17 residues. Here the CDR3 reads CASSPGTDSSGANVLTF. The CDR3 DNA is TGTGCCAGCTCGCCCGGGACAGACAGCTCTGGGGCCAACGTCCTGACTTTC. The full variable domain, its missing parts supplied by reference TRBV18 and TRBJ2-6, is NAGVMQNPRHLVRRRGQEARLRCSPMKGHSHVYWYRQLPEEGLKFMVYLQKENIIDESGMPKERFSAEFPKEGPSILRIQQVVRGDSAAYFCASSPGTDSSGANVLTFGAGSRLTVL.

CDR3 nucleotides: TGTGCCAGCGTCGGGTTGAACACTGAAGCTTTCTTT. Its translation: CASVGLNTEAFF. V gene TRBV27 combines with J gene TRBJ1-1, with unresolved D. Trimming left V 8 bases short and J 0 bases short, with 7 bases between. Germline CDR1 is MNHEY and CDR2 is SMNVEV (reference sequence). The CDR3 spans 12 residues.

This clonotype was seen repeatedly, ten times or more. The V gene is TRBV6-2 or TRBV6-3, the J gene TRBJ2-5; no definite D call. Trimming stripped 1 base from V and 2 bases from J, with 5 bases between. Per germline, CDR1 MNHEY and CDR2 SVGEGT. The CDR3 extends over 13 amino acids. The chain's CDR3 is CASSYLGQETQYF. CDR3 sequence (DNA): TGTGCCAGCAGTTACTTGGGGCAAGAGACCCAGTACTTC.

The chain employs TRBV9 and TRBJ1-5; D gene uncertain. Per the germline V gene, CDR1 is SGDLS and CDR2 is YYNGEE. Trimming took 0 bases from V and 6 from J, leaving 4 bases between them. This CDR3 contains 12 residues. This CDR3 reads CASSVEGQPQHF. The CDR3 DNA sequence: TGTGCCAGCAGCGTAGAAGGTCAGCCCCAGCATTTT.

The chain joins TRBV25-1 to TRBJ2-7, with D tentatively TRBD1 (6 bases). Trimming left V 3 bases short and J 2 bases short, with 14 bases between. The germline gives CDR1 MGHDK, CDR2 SYGVNS. The length of the CDR3 is 15 residues. The CDR3 sequence: CASSDTGTDPYEQYF. Written as DNA, the CDR3 is TGTGCCAGCAGTGACACAGGGACCGACCCCTACGAGCAGTACTTC.

This clonotype has just a few counts. V is TRBV28 and J is TRBJ1-5; D is perhaps TRBD1 (6 bases). V lost 6 bases, J lost 0 bases, and 12 bases lay in between. Germline V lookup: CDR1 MDHEN, CDR2 SYDVKM. The CDR3 runs to 15 residues. CDR3: CASSPDRISNQPQHF. DNA of the CDR3: TGTGCCAGCAGCCCCGACAGGATTAGCAATCAGCCCCAGCATTTT.

The chain employs TRBV27 and TRBJ2-3; 7 bases are a match to TRBD1. The J segment lost 1 base and the V segment lost 5 bases, leaving 9 bases of the junction unmatched. In germline, CDR1 is MNHEY, CDR2 SMNVEV (reference sequence). There are 16 residues in the CDR3. CDR3 sequence: CASSLDRAGGTDTQYF. CDR3 sequence (DNA): TGTGCCAGCAGTCTCGACAGGGCGGGCGGCACAGATACGCAGTATTTT.

This clonotype was detected ten times or more. The chain links TRBV24-1 to TRBJ2-3, with unresolved D. This CDR3 is 14 amino acids long. The V and J ends lost 9 bases and 1 base respectively, with 13 bases between them. Germline V gives CDR1 KGHDR, CDR2 SFDVKD. CDR3 sequence: CATSEDGRTDTQYF. The CDR3, as DNA: TGTGCCACCTCTGAGGACGGACGCACAGATACGCAGTATTTT.

This clonotype was seen many times. V is TRBV12-3 or TRBV12-4 and J is TRBJ1-5; a weak D match, TRBD1 (5 bases). The CDR3 runs to 15 residues. V lost 3 bases and J lost 7, with 16 bases in between. The CDR3 nucleotides are TGTGCCAGCAGTTTGGGACCGACAAAAAGGCAGCCCCAGCATTTT. This sequence encodes CASSLGPTKRQPQHF.

The chain carries TRBV5-1 and TRBJ1-6; no reliable D call. The V gene lost 1 base and the J gene lost 8 bases, with 10 bases spanning the gap. Germline CDR1 reads SGHRS; CDR2 reads YFSETQ. The CDR3 covers 14 residues. CDR3 amino acids: CASSLQPEDSPLHF. For the CDR3, the DNA is TGCGCCAGCAGCTTGCAACCGGAGGATTCACCCCTCCACTTT. Supplemented by reference TRBV5-1 and TRBJ1-6, the full variable domain reads KAGVTQTPRYLIKTRGQQVTLSCSPISGHRSVSWYQQTPGQGLQFLFEYFSETQRNKGNFPGRFSGRQFSNSRSEMNVSTLELGDSALYLCASSLQPEDSPLHFGNGTRLTVT.

This chain connects TRBV5-1 to TRBJ2-7; a possible D gene is TRBD1 (5 bases). V lost 3 bases and J 3 bases, leaving 10 bases between the germline ends. Germline V gene sequence: CDR1 SGHRS, CDR2 YFSETQ. The CDR3 is made up of 13 amino acids. DNA for the CDR3: TGCGCCAGCAGCTCCGTCAGGGACTACGAGCAGTACTTC. Its protein product is CASSSVRDYEQYF. Based on the CDR3 plus reference TRBV5-1 and TRBJ2-7, the full variable domain is KAGVTQTPRYLIKTRGQQVTLSCSPISGHRSVSWYQQTPGQGLQFLFEYFSETQRNKGNFPGRFSGRQFSNSRSEMNVSTLELGDSALYLCASSSVRDYEQYFGPGTRLTVT.